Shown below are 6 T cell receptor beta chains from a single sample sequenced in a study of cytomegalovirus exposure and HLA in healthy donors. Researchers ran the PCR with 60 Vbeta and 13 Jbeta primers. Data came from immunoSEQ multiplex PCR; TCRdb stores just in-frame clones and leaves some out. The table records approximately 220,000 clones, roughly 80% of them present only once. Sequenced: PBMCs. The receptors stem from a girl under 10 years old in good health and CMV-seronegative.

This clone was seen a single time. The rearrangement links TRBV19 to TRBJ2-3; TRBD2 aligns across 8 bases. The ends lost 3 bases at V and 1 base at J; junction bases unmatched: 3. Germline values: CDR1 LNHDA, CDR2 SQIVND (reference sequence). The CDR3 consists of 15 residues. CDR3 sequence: CASSIGSGGTDTQYF. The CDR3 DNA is TGTGCCAGTAGTATTGGTAGCGGGGGCACAGATACGCAGTATTTT.

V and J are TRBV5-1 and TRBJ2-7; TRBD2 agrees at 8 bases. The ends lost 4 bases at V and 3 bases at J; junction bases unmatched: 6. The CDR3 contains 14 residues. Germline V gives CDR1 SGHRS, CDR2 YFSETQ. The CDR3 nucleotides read TGCGCCAGCAGCGTAGCTAGCGGGCGCTACGAGCAGTACTTC. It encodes CASSVASGRYEQYF.

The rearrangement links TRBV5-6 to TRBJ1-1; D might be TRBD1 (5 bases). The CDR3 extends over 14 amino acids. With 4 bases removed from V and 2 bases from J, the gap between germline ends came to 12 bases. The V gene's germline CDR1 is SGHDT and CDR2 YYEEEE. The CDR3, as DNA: TGTGCCAGCAGCCCAACGGGGGGAAACACTGAAGCTTTCTTT. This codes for CASSPTGGNTEAFF.

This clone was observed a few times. CDR3 DNA: TGTGCCAGCAGAGATGGGACAGTCACTGAAGCTTTCTTT. Its protein product is CASRDGTVTEAFF. J is TRBJ1-1 and V is TRBV6-5; TRBD1 matches at 7 bases. The CDR3 runs to 13 residues. The germline gives CDR1 MNHEY, CDR2 SVGAGI. V was pared by 6 bases and J by 4 bases, with 5 bases of the junction left unmatched.

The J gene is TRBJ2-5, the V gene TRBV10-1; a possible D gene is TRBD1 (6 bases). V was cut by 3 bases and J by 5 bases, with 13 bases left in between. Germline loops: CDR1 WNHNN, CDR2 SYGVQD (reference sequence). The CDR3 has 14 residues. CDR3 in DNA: TGCGCCAGCAGTGATAACAGGGATGGGGAGACCCAGTACTTC. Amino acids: CASSDNRDGETQYF.

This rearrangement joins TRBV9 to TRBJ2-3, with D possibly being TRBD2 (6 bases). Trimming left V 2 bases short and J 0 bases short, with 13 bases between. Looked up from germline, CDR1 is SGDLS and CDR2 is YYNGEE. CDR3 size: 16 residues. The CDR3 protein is CASSVQGGGSTDTQYF. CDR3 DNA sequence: TGTGCCAGCAGCGTCCAGGGAGGTGGTAGCACAGATACGCAGTATTTT.